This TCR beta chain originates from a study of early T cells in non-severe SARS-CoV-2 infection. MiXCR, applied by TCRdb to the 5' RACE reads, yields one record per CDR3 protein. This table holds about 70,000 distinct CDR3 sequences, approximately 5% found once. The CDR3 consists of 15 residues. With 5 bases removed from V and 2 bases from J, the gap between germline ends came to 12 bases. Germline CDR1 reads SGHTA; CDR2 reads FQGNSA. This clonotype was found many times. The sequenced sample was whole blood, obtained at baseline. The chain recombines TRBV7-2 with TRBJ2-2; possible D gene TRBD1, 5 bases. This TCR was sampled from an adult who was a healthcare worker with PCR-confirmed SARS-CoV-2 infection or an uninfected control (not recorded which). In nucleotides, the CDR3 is TGTGCCAGCAGCCTCGGACAAACAAACACCGGGGAGCTGTTTTTT. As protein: CASSLGQTNTGELFF.